What follows are 5 T cell receptor beta chains derived from one specimen sequenced in a study of lymphopenia after photon versus proton radiotherapy. Only in-frame clones appear in the TCRdb table, and some are missing; sequencing was by immunoSEQ multiplex PCR. There are approximately 91,000 clones in the sample; about 83% occur only once, and 1.2% to 1.5% lies in the top ten. Here the sequenced sample was peripheral blood, taken from a patient treated with proton-based radiotherapy. All receptors derive from a man aged 55 to 70 with pancreatic cancer.

The chain employs TRBV19 and TRBJ2-5; TRBD2 aligns across 7 bases. After removal of 6 bases from V and 2 bases from J, the junction contained 9 bases not matched to a gene. The CDR3 is 15 amino acids. Germline V gene lookup returns CDR1 LNHDA and CDR2 SQIVND (reference sequence). This CDR3 reads CASRAQPGLQETQYF. The CDR3 DNA is TGTGCCAGTAGAGCGCAACCGGGACTACAAGAGACCCAGTACTTC. The variable domain in full, completed from reference TRBV19 and TRBJ2-5, reads DGGITQSPKYLFRKEGQNVTLSCEQNLNHDAMYWYRQDPGQGLRLIYYSQIVNDFQKGDIAEGYSVSREKKESFPLTVTSAQKNPTAFYLCASRAQPGLQETQYFGPGTRLLVL.

This chain links TRBV7-3 with TRBJ2-1; D might be TRBD1 (6 bases). This CDR3 is built from 15 residues. Germline V CDR1 and CDR2: SGHTA, FQGTGA. V lost 2 bases and J 9 bases, leaving 17 bases between the germline ends. CDR3 in DNA: TGTGCCAGCAGCTTACACTCTTTGGGGGCCGGTGAGCAGTTCTTC. This sequence encodes CASSLHSLGAGEQFF.

This clone was counted a single time. The junction departs from germline at one end; a sequencing error may be responsible. V gene TRBV7-9 combines with J gene TRBJ1-2, with D unresolved. This CDR3 is built from 13 residues. Germline values: CDR1 SEHNR, CDR2 FQNEAQ (reference sequence). CDR3 nucleotide sequence: TGTGCCAGCAGCGAGAACGTTGGGCAGTCTTATCTCTTC. Its translation is CASSENVGQSYLF.

This rearrangement joins TRBV5-6 to TRBJ1-1, with 8 bases fitting TRBD1. CDR3 length: 15 amino acids. Germline trimming cut 4 bases from V and 0 bases from J; bases unmatched to any gene: 5. Germline lookup yields CDR1 SGHDT and CDR2 YYEEEE. In DNA form, the CDR3 reads TGTGCCAGCAGCCCGAGGGACAGGATGAACACTGAAGCTTTCTTT. It translates to CASSPRDRMNTEAFF.

This clone was counted a few times. The CDR3 nucleotides read TGCGCCAGCAGTGAATCCAATCAGCCCCAGCATTTT. Translation gives CASSESNQPQHF. This chain uses TRBV10-1 with TRBJ1-5; D gene uncertain. The V and J ends lost 3 bases and 3 bases respectively, with 3 bases between them. The CDR3 extends over 12 amino acids. Germline V gives CDR1 WNHNN, CDR2 SYGVQD (reference sequence).